This TCR beta chain was profiled in a study of blood T cells in healthy people across ages. Study results and limitations: PBMCs went unsorted, and a conclusive naive versus antigen-experienced comparison was therefore prevented. Estimated diversity across one million T cells was deemed an underestimate.

Notes on this clonotype: Antigen unknown.

With a J-beta primer mix and a sample-barcoded 5' primer, a second PCR ran about 6 to 11 cycles. A template-switch adaptor containing 12 random nucleotides labeled each cDNA molecule. TCRdb re-called the 5' RACE reads with MiXCR, one entry per CDR3 protein. The data hold a few hundred thousand distinct CDR3 sequences, with about a quarter observed a single time. This CDR3 region has 15 residues. The V gene end was trimmed by 3 bases and the J gene end by 3 bases; junction bases not matched to a gene: 1. Germline values: CDR1 SGHTA, CDR2 FQGNSA. This same sample was also part of a study on T cells of mothers and their children.

The specimen was blood. V and J are TRBV7-2 and TRBJ1-4; 10 bases match TRBD1. The receptor's source is a boy aged 2 to 9 in good health. CDR3 nucleotides: TGTGCCAGCAGCTTCGGACAGGGGGCTAATGAAAAACTGTTTTTT. Its protein product is CASSFGQGANEKLFF.